This is a list of T cell receptor beta chains from one sample in a study of T cells in localized non-small cell lung cancer. Here immunoSEQ multiplex PCR was the method, and the copy in TCRdb shows in-frame clones only, minus some. The table has roughly 2,800 clones, approximately 23% seen once; the top ten hold approximately 12%. The source was lung tumor tissue, collected before any cancer treatment. Receptors were obtained from a man aged 35 to 69 with stage I squamous cell lung carcinoma. Each CDR3 is given with its conserved first and last residue. Fields, in order: V gene, clone size, D gene, J gene, CDR3 length, CDR3 protein, CDR3 DNA. D genes are given only for firm matches. Clone size appears in some rows only: once, few, many, or a class for an expanded clone.

>TRBV11-3|few|NA|TRBJ1-6|16
CASSLNNGNKGSPLHF
TGTGCCAGCAGCTTGAACAACGGGAACAAAGGATCACCCCTCCACTTT
>TRBV11-3|medium-sized|NA|TRBJ2-4|15
CASTQQGLAKNIQYF
TGTGCCAGCACACAACAGGGACTAGCCAAAAACATTCAGTACTTC
>TRBV25-1|NA|TRBD1|TRBJ1-2|16
CASSETGGSGAYGYTF
TGTGCCAGCAGTGAGACAGGGGGCTCCGGGGCCTATGGCTACACCTTC
>TRBV6-8|NA|NA|TRBJ2-7|12
CASSYIPYEQYF
TGTGCCAGCAGTTACATCCCCTACGAGCAGTACTTC
>TRBV6-8|NA|TRBD1|TRBJ1-6|15
CASNLGTGYNSPLHF
TGTGCCAGCAACCTGGGGACAGGCTATAATTCACCCCTCCACTTT
>TRBV11-3|few|NA|TRBJ2-7|14
CASSLGLSTYEQYF
TGTGCCAGCAGCTTAGGACTTTCCACCTACGAGCAGTACTTC
>TRBV19|few|NA|TRBJ1-1|15
CASSIVRGGNTEAFF
TGTGCCAGTAGTATAGTCCGGGGGGGAAACACTGAAGCTTTCTTT
>TRBV5-1|large|NA|TRBJ1-1|14
CASSSGQPNTEAFF
TGCGCCAGCAGCTCAGGGCAGCCGAACACTGAAGCTTTCTTT
>TRBV11-3|few|TRBD2|TRBJ2-7|16
CASSLGLAQSSYEQYF
TGTGCCAGCAGCTTGGGACTAGCGCAGAGCTCCTACGAGCAGTACTTC
>TRBV29-1|NA|NA|TRBJ1-1|13
CSVVSGLNTEAFF
TGCAGCGTGGTCTCAGGACTGAACACTGAAGCTTTCTTT
>TRBV28|NA|NA|TRBJ2-7|13
CASSFELPYEQYF
TGTGCCAGCAGTTTTGAACTACCCTACGAGCAGTACTTC
>TRBV11-3|NA|TRBD1|TRBJ1-5|14
CASSQTGGNQPQHF
TGTGCCAGCAGCCAAACAGGGGGCAATCAGCCCCAGCATTTT
>TRBV19|NA|NA|TRBJ1-2|13
CASTPRERFGYTF
TGTGCCAGTACGCCGAGGGAGAGGTTTGGCTACACCTTC
>TRBV7-6|NA|NA|TRBJ1-4|14
CASSKAGPGEKLFF
TGTGCCAGCAGCAAGGCAGGGCCAGGGGAGAAACTGTTTTTT